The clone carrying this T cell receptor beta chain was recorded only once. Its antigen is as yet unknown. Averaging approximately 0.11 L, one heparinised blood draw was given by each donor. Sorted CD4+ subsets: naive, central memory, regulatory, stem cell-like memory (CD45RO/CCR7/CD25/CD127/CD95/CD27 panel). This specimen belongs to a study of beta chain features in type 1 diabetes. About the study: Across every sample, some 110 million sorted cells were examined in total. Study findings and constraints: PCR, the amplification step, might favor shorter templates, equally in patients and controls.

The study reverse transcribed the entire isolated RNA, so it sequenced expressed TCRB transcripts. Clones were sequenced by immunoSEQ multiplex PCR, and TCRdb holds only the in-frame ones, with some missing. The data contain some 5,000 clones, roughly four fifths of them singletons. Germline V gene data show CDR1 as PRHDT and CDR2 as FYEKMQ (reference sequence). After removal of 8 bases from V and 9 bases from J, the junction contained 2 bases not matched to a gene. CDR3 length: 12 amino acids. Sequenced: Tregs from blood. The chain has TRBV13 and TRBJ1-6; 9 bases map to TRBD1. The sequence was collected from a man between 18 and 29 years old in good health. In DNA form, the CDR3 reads TGTGCCAGCCGGGACAGGGCTTCACCCCTCCACTTT. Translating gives CASRDRASPLHF.